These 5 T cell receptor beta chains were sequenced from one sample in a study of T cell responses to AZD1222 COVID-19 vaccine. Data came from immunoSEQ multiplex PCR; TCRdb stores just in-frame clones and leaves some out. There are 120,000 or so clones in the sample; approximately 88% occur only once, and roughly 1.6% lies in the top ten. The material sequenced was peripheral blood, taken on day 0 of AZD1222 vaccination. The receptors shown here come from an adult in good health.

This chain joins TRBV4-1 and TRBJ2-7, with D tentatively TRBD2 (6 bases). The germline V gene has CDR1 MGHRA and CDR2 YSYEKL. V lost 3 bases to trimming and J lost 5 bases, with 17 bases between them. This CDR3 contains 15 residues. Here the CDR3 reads CASSHVNGSPHEQYF. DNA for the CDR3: TGCGCCAGCAGCCATGTGAACGGGAGTCCGCACGAGCAGTACTTC.

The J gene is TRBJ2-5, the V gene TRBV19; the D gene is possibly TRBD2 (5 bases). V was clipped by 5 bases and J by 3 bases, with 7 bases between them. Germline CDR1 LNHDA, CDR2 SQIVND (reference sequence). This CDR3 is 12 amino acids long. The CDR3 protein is CASSRTEETQYF. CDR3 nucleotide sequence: TGTGCCAGTAGTCGGACTGAAGAGACCCAGTACTTC.

The DNA of the CDR3 is TGTGCCAGCAGCTTGGAGAGCTCTGGAAACACCATATATTTT. This gives the protein CASSLESSGNTIYF. This chain connects TRBV9 to TRBJ1-3; D uncertain. CDR1 is SGDLS, CDR2 YYNGEE, per germline. V dropped 4 bases and J dropped 0 bases, with 8 bases sitting between them. This CDR3 has 14 amino acids. Using reference TRBV9 and TRBJ1-3 for the parts outside the CDR3, the full variable domain is DSGVTQTPKHLITATGQRVTLRCSPRSGDLSVYWYQQSLDQGLQFLIQYYNGEERAKGNILERFSAQQFPDLHSELNLSSLELGDSALYFCASSLESSGNTIYFGEGSWLTVV.

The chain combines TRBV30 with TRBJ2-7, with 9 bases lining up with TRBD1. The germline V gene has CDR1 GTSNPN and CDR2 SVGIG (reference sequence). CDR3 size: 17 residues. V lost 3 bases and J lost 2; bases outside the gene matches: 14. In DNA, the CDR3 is TGTGCCTGGAGGAGGGGTAGCGCGAGACAGGGGGCCTACGAGCAGTACTTC. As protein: CAWRRGSARQGAYEQYF.

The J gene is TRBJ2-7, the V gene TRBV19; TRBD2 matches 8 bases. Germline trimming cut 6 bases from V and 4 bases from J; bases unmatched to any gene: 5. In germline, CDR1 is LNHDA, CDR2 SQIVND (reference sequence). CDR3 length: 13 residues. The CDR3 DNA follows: TGTGCCAGTAGCTACCCTAGCGGGTACGAGCAGTACTTC. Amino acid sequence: CASSYPSGYEQYF.